This TCR beta chain was identified during a study of CD4+ T cells in melanoma. Germline V CDR1 and CDR2: SGDLS, YYNGEE. CDR3 length: 16 residues. The junction had 3 bases not matched to a gene; V was cut back by 0 bases and J by 4 bases. Clones were read by immunoSEQ multiplex PCR, and TCRdb kept only the in-frame ones, dropping some. There are about 15,000 clones in the sample; approximately 88% occur only once, and roughly 6.6% lies in the top ten. The specimen was cells from a culture (not recorded whether cultured in vitro). The source of this sequence is a human donor with melanoma. The rearrangement joins TRBV9 to TRBJ2-3; 12 positions agree with TRBD2. This chain's CDR3 is CASSVVPSGGADTQYF. CDR3 in DNA: TGTGCCAGCAGCGTAGTTCCTAGCGGGGGGGCAGATACGCAGTATTTT.